Listed below are T cell receptor beta chains from one sample, sequenced in a study of cytomegalovirus exposure and HLA in healthy donors. Libraries were prepared by immunoSEQ multiplex PCR; TCRdb keeps only in-frame clonotypes and omits some of them. The sample includes about 130,000 clones, approximately 92% of them seen just once. The specimen was PBMCs. These TCRs come from a woman under 30 in good health and CMV-seronegative. CDR3s include the opening cysteine and the closing phenylalanine or tryptophan. A D gene is named only where the DNA matches it firmly. The size entry is marked missing in some rows and otherwise reads once, few, many or a size class.

D	V	size	J	CDR3	DNA
TRBD1	TRBV10-1	.	TRBJ2-7	CASSESGTAMEQQYF	TGCGCCAGCAGTGAGAGTGGGACAGCGATGGAGCAGCAGTACTTC
.	TRBV9	.	TRBJ1-2	CASSVAGGAYGYTF	TGTGCCAGCAGCGTAGCTGGGGGCGCTTATGGCTACACCTTC
.	TRBV7-3	.	TRBJ2-3	CASSPTRDTQYF	TGTGCCAGCAGCCCTACTCGGGATACGCAGTATTTT
TRBD2	TRBV5-1	few	TRBJ2-3	CASSPRTSRATQYF	TGCGCCAGCAGCCCCCGGACTAGCAGGGCCACGCAGTATTTT
TRBD2	TRBV6-6	.	TRBJ2-3	CASSYRGGLDTQYF	TGTGCCAGCAGTTACCGGGGGGGGTTGGATACGCAGTATTTT
.	TRBV5-4	few	TRBJ1-1	CASSLDRNTEAFF	TGTGCCAGCAGCTTGGACAGGAACACTGAAGCTTTCTTT
.	TRBV7-9	.	TRBJ1-5	CASVADGNQPQHF	TGTGCCAGCGTGGCGGATGGCAATCAGCCCCAGCATTTT
TRBD2	TRBV5-4	.	TRBJ2-5	CASSPGGEETQYF	TGTGCCAGCAGCCCGGGGGGGGAAGAGACCCAGTACTTC
.	TRBV6-6	.	TRBJ1-6	CASSKGSHSPLHF	TGTGCCAGCAGTAAGGGGTCACATTCACCCCTCCACTTT
.	TRBV29-1	.	TRBJ1-1	CSVAWLGSPNTEAFF	TGCAGCGTTGCCTGGCTGGGCAGCCCGAACACTGAAGCTTTCTTT
.	TRBV10-3	.	TRBJ1-1	CAIMPDMNTEAFF	TGTGCCATCATGCCGGACATGAACACTGAAGCTTTCTTT
TRBD1	TRBV5-1	.	TRBJ2-7	CASSFTDRVYGYEQYF	TGCGCCAGCAGCTTTACAGACAGGGTGTATGGGTACGAGCAGTACTTC
TRBD1	TRBV25-1	.	TRBJ1-2	CASSPSDRGRDGYTF	TGTGCCAGCAGTCCTTCGGACAGGGGGAGGGATGGCTACACCTTC
.	TRBV11-2	.	TRBJ1-5	CASSLTRGNQPQHF	TGTGCCAGCAGCCTGACCAGGGGAAATCAGCCCCAGCATTTT
TRBD2	TRBV7-2	.	TRBJ2-2	CASSLMGRGSNTGELFF	TGTGCCAGCAGCTTAATGGGGCGGGGGTCGAACACCGGGGAGCTGTTTTTT
TRBD1	TRBV18	.	TRBJ1-4	CASSPFTGTEEKLFF	TGTGCCAGCTCACCATTTACAGGGACAGAGGAAAAACTGTTTTTT
.	TRBV7-6	.	TRBJ1-6	CASSSGAGARNSPLHF	TGTGCCAGCAGCTCAGGTGCGGGGGCGCGTAATTCACCCCTCCACTTT
.	TRBV19	.	TRBJ2-1	CASSFGGSSYNEQFF	TGTGCCAGTAGTTTCGGGGGTAGCAGCTACAATGAGCAGTTCTTC
TRBD1	TRBV5-4	.	TRBJ1-1	CASSLWQGGTEAFF	TGTGCCAGCAGCTTGTGGCAGGGGGGCACTGAAGCTTTCTTT
TRBD1	TRBV10-3	.	TRBJ1-2	CAISRQGEQSYTF	TGTGCCATCAGTCGACAGGGGGAGCAGAGCTACACCTTC
.	TRBV5-1	.	TRBJ2-3	CASSPLTASTDTQYF	TGCGCCAGCAGCCCCCTGACAGCGAGCACAGATACGCAGTATTTT
TRBD1	TRBV5-4	.	TRBJ1-1	CASSLRQGVNTEAFF	TGTGCCAGCAGCTTGCGACAGGGGGTCAACACTGAAGCTTTCTTT
TRBD1	TRBV6-4	.	TRBJ2-3	CASSSGGSRDTQYF	TGTGCCAGCAGTTCAGGGGGTTCCCGGGATACGCAGTATTTT